Presented here are 7 T cell receptor beta chains from one specimen sequenced in a study of blood T cell repertoires in COVID-19 (dated by TCRdb to the early 2020s). Library prep was done by the immunoSEQ multiplex PCR assay. The immuneACCESS repertoire file appears here via TCRdb, limited to in-frame rearrangements. These files lack a portion of the clones; in checked studies, under half of the deficit traces to unresolved V genes, and the cause of the others is not known. The sample yields about 200,000 clones; 85% were counted once. Together, the top ten hold around 20% of the sample. Sequences were obtained from PBMCs or T cells enriched from blood (not recorded which). The receptors derive from a man aged 40-55 years who had recovered from COVID-19.

The CDR3 DNA reads TGTGCCAGCAGCTATGGACTAGCGGGAGGCATCGACGAGCAGTACTTC. This gives the protein CASSYGLAGGIDEQYF. This chain links TRBV13 with TRBJ2-7, with 14 bases aligning to TRBD2. After removal of 4 bases from V and 5 bases from J, the junction contained 7 bases not matched to a gene. The CDR3 extends over 16 amino acids. Germline values: CDR1 PRHDT, CDR2 FYEKMQ (reference sequence).

The V call is TRBV11-3, the J call TRBJ1-6; D gene unclear. Trimming took off 0 bases at V and 10 bases at J, with 10 bases between the two ends. CDR3 size: 14 residues. Looked up from germline, CDR1 is SGHNT and CDR2 is YENEEA. CDR3 bases: TGTGCCAGCAGCTTAGATGGTCGAGGGTCACCCCTCCACTTT. Translating it yields CASSLDGRGSPLHF.

The chain combines TRBV6-9 with TRBJ2-5; 8 bases are a match to TRBD2. V lost 7 bases and J lost 2; bases outside the gene matches: 21. CDR3 length: 19 amino acids. Per germline, CDR1 MNHGY and CDR2 SVAAGI. CDR3 region: CASKYCGRSGGPVQETQYF. The CDR3 nucleotides are TGTGCCAGCAAATACTGCGGGAGGAGTGGTGGCCCCGTACAAGAGACCCAGTACTTC.

The chain carries TRBV6-5 and TRBJ2-7; possibly TRBD2 for D (5 bases). There are 13 residues in the CDR3. Trimming removed 6 bases at V and 5 bases at J, with 14 bases between. Germline lookup yields CDR1 MNHEY and CDR2 SVGAGI. Here the CDR3 DNA reads TGTGCCAGCAGCCTCCAACTCGGGAACGAGCAGTACTTC. Amino acid sequence: CASSLQLGNEQYF.

The chain is built from TRBV20-1 and TRBJ1-1; D is unresolved. Germline V gene sequence: CDR1 DFQATT, CDR2 SNEGSKA (reference sequence). CDR3 length: 11 residues. The V and J ends lost 3 bases and 5 bases respectively, with 7 bases between them. The CDR3, as DNA: TGCAGTGCTAGTCGCAGGACTGAAGCTTTCTTT. It translates to CSASRRTEAFF.

V is TRBV7-2 and J is TRBJ1-1; D perhaps matches TRBD1 (6 bases). The CDR3 covers 14 residues. V gave up 2 bases and J gave up 5 bases, with 12 bases separating them. CDR1 is SGHTA, CDR2 FQGNSA, per germline. CDR3 in amino acids: CASSLRGALTEAFF. The CDR3 DNA reads as TGTGCCAGCAGCTTACGGGGGGCGCTGACTGAAGCTTTCTTT.

This clone was detected only once. This rearrangement joins TRBV4-2 to TRBJ2-3, with TRBD2 identical over 9 bases. CDR1 LGHNA and CDR2 YNFKEQ come from the germline V gene. The CDR3 is made up of 15 amino acids. V lost 1 base and J lost 4; bases outside the gene matches: 3. Here the CDR3 reads CASSQGAGGPDTQYF. DNA for the CDR3: TGTGCCAGCAGCCAAGGGGCGGGAGGGCCAGATACGCAGTATTTT.